A single sample is the source of the 15 T cell receptor beta chains below, sequenced in a study of cytomegalovirus exposure and HLA in healthy donors. The assay was immunoSEQ multiplex PCR, and TCRdb's table has in-frame clones only and misses some. In the table there are tens of thousands of clones, about 95% of which are singletons. Sequencing was done on a sample of PBMCs. These receptor sequences come from a woman younger than 35 in good health and CMV-seronegative.

The rearrangement uses TRBV27 and TRBJ2-7, with TRBD2 matching over 8 bases. Germline trimming cut 5 bases from V and 4 bases from J; bases unmatched to any gene: 10. Germline V CDR1 and CDR2: MNHEY, SMNVEV (reference sequence). There are 15 residues in the CDR3. The CDR3 loop is CASSGLGTRSYEQYF. CDR3 DNA sequence: TGTGCCAGCAGTGGCCTCGGGACTAGGAGTTACGAGCAGTACTTC.

This chain joins TRBV10-3 and TRBJ1-2; the D is unclear. Germline lookup yields CDR1 ENHRY and CDR2 SYGVKD. The length of the CDR3 is 12 residues. The ends were cut back, 6 bases at V and 8 bases at J, with 13 bases in the middle. CDR3 loop: CAIRGAAGGYTF. The DNA of the CDR3 is TGTGCCATCAGGGGTGCAGCGGGGGGCTACACCTTC.

The chain uses TRBV5-4 and TRBJ2-2, with 7 bases that match TRBD1. From germline, CDR1 is SGHNT and CDR2 YYREEE (reference sequence). The CDR3 totals 15 residues. The J segment lost 2 bases and the V segment lost 4 bases, leaving 5 bases of the junction unmatched. CDR3 in amino acids: CASSRDSKNTGELFF. Written as DNA, the CDR3 is TGTGCCAGCAGCCGGGACAGCAAAAACACCGGGGAGCTGTTTTTT.

The genes are TRBV18 and TRBJ2-4, with D perhaps matching TRBD2 (6 bases). Between the trimmed V and J ends, which lost 3 bases and 0 bases, there was a span of 18 bases. The CDR3 runs to 18 residues. The V gene's germline CDR1 is KGHSH and CDR2 LQKENI. Here the CDR3 DNA reads TGTGCCAGCTCACCCGCACCGTCGGGGGTTGAAGCCAAAAACATTCAGTACTTC. Translated, it gives CASSPAPSGVEAKNIQYF.

This clone was detected once. J is TRBJ2-1 and V is TRBV7-2; TRBD2 matches at 8 bases. V shed 5 bases, J shed 2 bases, and the junction held 11 bases outside the gene matches. The CDR3 spans 17 residues. Germline V gene data show CDR1 as SGHTA and CDR2 as FQGNSA. CDR3 loop: CASSQVPTSVTYNEQFF. In DNA form, the CDR3 reads TGTGCCAGCAGCCAGGTCCCGACTAGCGTCACCTACAATGAGCAGTTCTTC.

The V call is TRBV7-3, the J call TRBJ2-3, with D possibly TRBD2 on 6 matching bases. V was trimmed by 5 bases and J by 0 bases, leaving 12 bases between them. This CDR3 is built from 15 residues. CDR1 SGHTA and CDR2 FQGTGA come from the germline V gene. For the CDR3, the DNA is TGTGCCAGCAGCCCGTGGGGGGTCAGCACAGATACGCAGTATTTT. Translated, it gives CASSPWGVSTDTQYF.

The chain recombines TRBV18 with TRBJ2-5; D perhaps matches TRBD1 (5 bases). The CDR3 is 13 amino acids. Germline V gene sequence: CDR1 KGHSH, CDR2 LQKENI. Trimming cost V 5 bases and J 1 base, with 8 bases left between them. The CDR3 DNA is TGTGCCAGCTCAGGGGCAGCCCAAGAGACCCAGTACTTC. It codes for CASSGAAQETQYF. The full variable domain, rest sourced from reference TRBV18 and TRBJ2-5, is NAGVMQNPRHLVRRRGQEARLRCSPMKGHSHVYWYRQLPEEGLKFMVYLQKENIIDESGMPKERFSAEFPKEGPSILRIQQVVRGDSAAYFCASSGAAQETQYFGPGTRLLVL.

V is TRBV14 and J is TRBJ2-1; 9 bases agree with TRBD2. The CDR3 loop spans 15 amino acids. V was clipped by 3 bases and J by 5 bases; unmatched bases: 5. CDR1 is SGHDN and CDR2 is FVKESK in the germline V gene. The CDR3 here is CASSHPLAGNNEQFF. CDR3 DNA: TGTGCCAGCAGCCATCCCCTAGCGGGGAACAATGAGCAGTTCTTC.

V usage is TRBV12-5 and J usage is TRBJ2-7, with 7 bases that match TRBD1. The CDR3 has 16 amino acids. V was pared by 0 bases and J by 2 bases, with 7 bases of the junction left unmatched. The V gene's germline CDR1 is LGHNT and CDR2 FRNRAP. CDR3 sequence reads: CASGLVLGDSPYEQYF. DNA of the CDR3: TGTGCTAGTGGTTTGGTATTGGGGGACAGCCCCTACGAGCAGTACTTC.

This chain connects TRBV10-2 to TRBJ2-1; D unclear. V was shortened by 7 bases and J by 6 bases, with 10 bases between the two germline ends. The CDR3 spans 12 residues. Germline assignment: CDR1 WSHSY and CDR2 SAAADI. For the CDR3, the DNA is TGCGCCAGCATGTGGCAACCCAATGAGCAGTTCTTC. Translation: CASMWQPNEQFF.

This clone has just one count. The chain combines TRBV5-1 with TRBJ2-3; TRBD1 aligns across 9 bases. The length of the CDR3 is 16 residues. The germline gives CDR1 SGHRS, CDR2 YFSETQ. V lost 6 bases to trimming and J lost 3 bases; unmatched junction nucleotides: 11. The DNA for the CDR3 is TGCGCCAGCACCACCAACAGGGGGCTTTGGACAGATACGCAGTATTTT. It encodes CASTTNRGLWTDTQYF.

This chain connects TRBV11-2 to TRBJ1-3; TRBD1 matches at 7 bases. The CDR3 sequence is 15 residues long. The germline V gene encodes CDR1 SGHAT and CDR2 FQNNGV. Germline trimming cut 4 bases from V and 0 bases from J; bases unmatched to any gene: 3. This CDR3 reads CASSSGGSSGNTIYF. The CDR3 DNA sequence: TGTGCCAGCAGCTCAGGGGGGAGCTCTGGAAACACCATATATTTT.

J is TRBJ2-3 and V is TRBV7-9; a weak D match, TRBD2 (6 bases). The germline V and J ends were trimmed by 5 bases and 0 bases, with 12 bases remaining between them. This CDR3 is built from 15 residues. Germline V gene data show CDR1 as SEHNR and CDR2 as FQNEAQ (reference sequence). CDR3 in amino acids: CASSPLAQSTDTQYF. For the CDR3, the DNA is TGTGCCAGCAGCCCCCTAGCGCAAAGCACAGATACGCAGTATTTT.

The rearrangement joins TRBV6-5 to TRBJ2-7; the match to TRBD2 covers 10 bases. V lost 8 bases to trimming and J lost 2 bases; unmatched junction nucleotides: 6. Germline V gives CDR1 MNHEY, CDR2 SVGAGI. This CDR3 spans 14 amino acids. The CDR3 region has the DNA TGTGCCAGCGGAGGTCTAGCGGGAGCCTACGAGCAGTACTTC. Translating it yields CASGGLAGAYEQYF.

This clone was recorded once. J is TRBJ2-3 and V is TRBV4-1; D not resolved. Germline loops: CDR1 MGHRA, CDR2 YSYEKL. Trimming removed 1 base at V and 0 bases at J, with 14 bases between. CDR3 length equals 17 residues. The CDR3 bases are TGCGCCAGCAGCCAAGTGGGCTACCCCTACAGCACAGATACGCAGTATTTT. Its protein is CASSQVGYPYSTDTQYF.